The T cell receptor (beta chain) described here comes from a study of control samples from healthy donors and cancer patients. Germline V CDR1 and CDR2: SGHAT, FQNNGV. This CDR3 has 14 residues. The trim removed 5 bases at V and 6 bases at J, leaving 5 bases unmatched. Libraries were prepared by immunoSEQ multiplex PCR; TCRdb keeps only in-frame clonotypes and omits some of them. The sample has some 120,000 clones, roughly 92% seen once. The sequence derives from a man aged 25 to 40 in good health. The specimen was blood. V usage is TRBV11-2 and J usage is TRBJ1-2; TRBD1 aligns across 11 bases. The CDR3 nucleotides are TGTGCCAGCAGCACTCGGACAGGGGGCGATGGCTACACCTTC. The encoded protein is CASSTRTGGDGYTF. Combining the CDR3 with reference TRBV11-2 and TRBJ1-2 gives the whole variable domain EAGVAQSPRYKIIEKRQSVAFWCNPISGHATLYWYQQILGQGPKLLIQFQNNGVVDDSQLPKDRFSAERLKGVDSTLKIQPAKLEDSAVYLCASSTRTGGDGYTFGSGTRLTVV.